This TCR beta chain was recorded in a study of blood T cells in healthy people across ages. Trimming removed 0 bases from V and 6 bases from J, with 9 bases in between. CDR3 size: 12 residues. The germline V gene encodes CDR1 GTSNPN and CDR2 SVGIG (reference sequence). Next came a second PCR, run for roughly 6 to 11 cycles, which used a sample-barcoded 5' primer along with a J-beta primer mix. Using its own MiXCR run on the 5' RACE reads, TCRdb lists one record per CDR3 protein. The data contain fewer than 2,000,000 distinct CDR3 sequences, about 35% of them seen just once; the ten biggest clones take up about 11%.

The sample consisted of blood. V and J are TRBV30 and TRBJ2-7; the D gene is possibly TRBD2 (5 bases). This sequence was found in a woman in her 30s in good health. CDR3 in amino acids: CAWSVRRGEQYF. CDR3 in DNA: TGTGCCTGGAGTGTACGACGGGGCGAGCAGTACTTC.